This TCR beta chain stems from a study of response to subunit inactivated influenza vaccine. As concerns this clonotype: The target antigen is unknown.

Study-wide points: The study's authors posited that every seasonal influenza vaccination enlists few new T cells.

This CDR3 contains 15 residues. Trimming took 5 bases from V and 4 from J; bases not matched to a gene: 6. Germline V CDR1 and CDR2: SGHTA, FQGNSA. TCRdb called the RT-PCR reads again in MiXCR, with one record for every CDR3 protein. The table records some 800,000 distinct CDR3 sequences, 21% of them present only once. The receptor was isolated from a man in his fifties or sixties who received an inactivated influenza vaccine. The sequences come from PBMCs from blood, collected more than 4 days after vaccination. The chain joins TRBV7-2 to TRBJ2-1; 9 bases agree with TRBD1. CDR3: CASSVMGQGYNEQFF. As DNA, the CDR3 is TGTGCCAGCAGCGTAATGGGACAGGGATACAATGAGCAGTTCTTC.